One and the same sample provided the 32 T cell receptor beta chains below, sequenced in a study of PD-1 blockade in classical Hodgkin lymphoma. The time point denotes: newly diagnosed, previously untreated cHL patient sample. This table comes from immunoSEQ multiplex PCR, and its TCRdb copy is limited to in-frame clones, with some not included. The sample lists 15,000 to 20,000 clones; 75% to 95% were seen once. Sequenced: peripheral blood mononuclear cells (PBMCs). These receptor sequences come from a human donor with classical Hodgkin lymphoma.

This clone was detected a few times. In DNA, the CDR3 is TGTGCCAGCAGTGGCCCCCGGACGGGGGGACGAGGGGAGCAGTACTTC. Its translation is CASSGPRTGGRGEQYF. This chain connects TRBV25-1 to TRBJ2-7; 7 nucleotides agree with TRBD2. This CDR3 is built from 16 residues. The germline CDR1 and CDR2 sequences are MGHDK and SYGVNS. The V gene end was trimmed by 4 bases and the J gene end by 7 bases; junction bases not matched to a gene: 16.

The chain uses TRBV19 and TRBJ1-5, with D uncertain. Between the trimmed V and J ends, which lost 3 bases and 3 bases, there was a span of 6 bases. The CDR3 loop spans 13 amino acids. In germline, CDR1 is LNHDA, CDR2 SQIVND (reference sequence). DNA of the CDR3: TGTGCCAGTAGTATCATGGCCAATCAGCCCCAGCATTTT. It encodes CASSIMANQPQHF.

V usage is TRBV27 and J usage is TRBJ2-7; a possible D gene is TRBD1 (6 bases). V lost 1 base to trimming and J lost 6 bases, with 13 bases between them. This CDR3 has 14 amino acids. Germline values: CDR1 MNHEY, CDR2 SMNVEV (reference sequence). The CDR3 DNA reads TGTGCCAGCAGTTTATATTACGGCAGGGGCGAGCAGTACTTC. This encodes CASSLYYGRGEQYF.

The genes are TRBV6-5 and TRBJ2-5; D is perhaps TRBD2 (6 bases). Trimming pared 2 bases from V and 1 base from J, leaving 8 bases between. The germline CDR1 and CDR2 sequences are MNHEY and SVGAGI. This CDR3 region has 14 residues. CDR3 nucleotides: TGTGCCAGCAGTTACGCCGGGGGCCAAGAGACCCAGTACTTC. It codes for CASSYAGGQETQYF.

The rearrangement links TRBV4-1 to TRBJ2-5; D remains unclear. Germline loops: CDR1 MGHRA, CDR2 YSYEKL. The CDR3 consists of 15 residues. V gave up 0 bases and J gave up 4 bases, with 12 bases separating them. The CDR3 spells CASSQDQVLGETQYF. Here the CDR3 DNA reads TGCGCCAGCAGCCAAGATCAGGTTTTGGGAGAGACCCAGTACTTC.

V is TRBV6-1 and J is TRBJ2-7, with D possibly TRBD1 on 7 matching bases. Trimming left V 6 bases short and J 3 bases short, with 15 bases between. There are 14 residues in the CDR3. Germline CDR1 reads MNHNS; CDR2 reads SASEGT. CDR3 in DNA: TGTGCCAGCAGCGCTACAGGGGACTTCTACGAGCAGTACTTC. This sequence encodes CASSATGDFYEQYF.

This sequence joins TRBV30 and TRBJ2-7; 8 bases line up with TRBD1. With 0 bases clipped from V and 2 bases from J, the junction kept 6 bases outside the gene matches. Germline V lookup: CDR1 GTSNPN, CDR2 SVGIG (reference sequence). The CDR3 sequence is 15 residues long. The CDR3 region is CAWSVFTGGPYEQYF. DNA for the CDR3: TGTGCCTGGAGTGTATTTACAGGGGGGCCCTACGAGCAGTACTTC.

The chain links TRBV25-1 to TRBJ2-1; 10 positions agree with TRBD2. Per the germline V gene, CDR1 is MGHDK and CDR2 is SYGVNS. Unmatched junction bases numbered 5, after V lost 5 bases and J lost 4 bases. The CDR3 is 15 amino acids. CDR3 amino acids: CASSLLAGEYNEQFF. In DNA, the CDR3 is TGTGCCAGCAGTTTGCTAGCGGGAGAGTACAATGAGCAGTTCTTC.

This chain uses TRBV28 with TRBJ1-2; D perhaps matches TRBD1 (6 bases). CDR1 and CDR2 (germline): MDHEN, SYDVKM. There are 14 residues in the CDR3. The V end was cut by 3 bases, the J end by 3 bases, with 11 bases between. The CDR3 sequence is CASSLDSFDYGYTF. The CDR3 coding sequence is TGTGCCAGCAGTTTGGACAGCTTTGACTATGGCTACACCTTC.

The chain combines TRBV19 with TRBJ1-5; the match to TRBD1 covers 9 bases. Germline V gene data show CDR1 as LNHDA and CDR2 as SQIVND (reference sequence). This CDR3 spans 14 amino acids. The V and J ends lost 6 bases and 7 bases, in that order; junction bases with no gene match: 7. CDR3 nucleotides: TGTGCCAGTAGGGGACAGGGTACGTACCAGCCCCAGCATTTT. This translates into CASRGQGTYQPQHF.

This clone occurred once. The genes are TRBV20-1 and TRBJ2-7; D remains ambiguous. With 3 bases removed from V and 9 bases from J, the gap between germline ends came to 12 bases. Germline V gene sequence: CDR1 DFQATT, CDR2 SNEGSKA (reference sequence). The CDR3 has 11 residues. As DNA, the CDR3 is TGCAGTGCTAGGGTTCAAGGCGGGCAGTACTTC. Its translation is CSARVQGGQYF.

The CDR3 nucleotides read TGTGCCAGCAGTGAATCAGGCAGGGTCAACGAGCAGTACTTC. Translating gives CASSESGRVNEQYF. The chain couples TRBV25-1 to TRBJ2-7; tentative D call: TRBD1 (5 bases). The ends were cut back, 1 base at V and 5 bases at J, with 12 bases in the middle. The CDR3 spans 14 residues. Germline V gene data show CDR1 as MGHDK and CDR2 as SYGVNS.

This chain connects TRBV18 to TRBJ2-1, with D possibly TRBD2 on 5 matching bases. The CDR3 contains 15 residues. The V end was cut by 2 bases, the J end by 4 bases, with 12 bases between. Germline CDR1 KGHSH, CDR2 LQKENI. The DNA of the CDR3 is TGTGCCAGCTCACCATTCAGCGGAACTTACAATGAGCAGTTCTTC. It is translated as CASSPFSGTYNEQFF.

V and J are TRBV29-1 and TRBJ2-1; 7 bases are shared with TRBD2. V trimming: 6 bases; J trimming: 0 bases; junction bases outside the gene matches: 14. The CDR3 is 17 residues long. Germline values: CDR1 SQVTM, CDR2 ANQGSEA. CDR3 loop: CSVTGTTKPNSYNEQFF. CDR3 sequence (DNA): TGCAGCGTAACCGGGACTACTAAACCGAACTCCTACAATGAGCAGTTCTTC.

The chain uses TRBV19 and TRBJ1-2; possible D gene TRBD1, 6 bases. CDR1 LNHDA and CDR2 SQIVND come from the germline V gene (reference sequence). This CDR3 spans 14 amino acids. V lost 3 bases and J lost 5, with 13 bases in between. CDR3 region: CASSMGAGAYGYTF. The CDR3, as DNA: TGTGCCAGTAGTATGGGGGCAGGGGCATATGGCTACACCTTC. The full variable domain, in which reference TRBV19 and TRBJ1-2 provide the parts outside the CDR3, is DGGITQSPKYLFRKEGQNVTLSCEQNLNHDAMYWYRQDPGQGLRLIYYSQIVNDFQKGDIAEGYSVSREKKESFPLTVTSAQKNPTAFYLCASSMGAGAYGYTFGSGTRLTVV.

The CDR3 DNA follows: TGTGCCAGCAGTGTCGGGACAAACTACGAGCAGTACTTC. This translates into CASSVGTNYEQYF. The gene calls are TRBV6-1 and TRBJ2-7, with D possibly being TRBD1 (6 bases). Trimming pared 4 bases from V and 3 bases from J, leaving 10 bases between. The CDR3 is 13 residues long. The germline V gene encodes CDR1 MNHNS and CDR2 SASEGT.

This rearrangement joins TRBV7-2 to TRBJ2-5; TRBD2 aligns across 10 bases. This CDR3 comprises 14 residues. The germline gives CDR1 SGHTA, CDR2 FQGNSA. Trimming cost V 0 bases and J 5 bases; bases outside gene matches: 0. The CDR3 is CASSLAGLAETQYF. The DNA for the CDR3 is TGTGCCAGCAGCTTAGCGGGACTAGCGGAGACCCAGTACTTC.

V and J are TRBV15 and TRBJ1-3, with D uncertain. Trimming pared 0 bases from V and 0 bases from J, leaving 6 bases between. CDR1 and CDR2 from the germline V gene are LNHNV and YYDKDF (reference sequence). The length of the CDR3 is 15 residues. The CDR3 DNA reads as TGTGCCACCAGCAGAGAGAGCTTCTCTGGAAACACCATATATTTT. Translation: CATSRESFSGNTIYF. Full variable domain (rest looked up from reference TRBV15 and TRBJ1-3): DAMVIQNPRYQVTQFGKPVTLSCSQTLNHNVMYWYQQKSSQAPKLLFHYYDKDFNNEADTPDNFQSRRPNTSFCFLDIRSPGLGDTAMYLCATSRESFSGNTIYFGEGSWLTVV.

This sequence joins TRBV10-3 and TRBJ2-3; no reliable D call. Trimming took off 8 bases at V and 0 bases at J, with 12 bases between the two ends. CDR1 is ENHRY, CDR2 SYGVKD, per germline. This CDR3 has 14 residues. The CDR3: CAIRRSPSTDTQYF. Written as DNA, the CDR3 is TGTGCCATCCGGCGGTCCCCTAGCACAGATACGCAGTATTTT.

The chain combines TRBV11-2 with TRBJ2-2, with D unclear. The V gene lost 5 bases and the J gene lost 6 bases, with 7 bases spanning the gap. In germline, CDR1 is SGHAT, CDR2 FQNNGV. The CDR3 length is 12 residues. In nucleotides, the CDR3 is TGTGCCAGCAGCCAATTCCCCGGGGAGCTGTTTTTT. This translates into CASSQFPGELFF.

The rearrangement joins TRBV7-8 to TRBJ1-1; D not certain. The CDR3 totals 14 residues. V was pared by 1 base and J by 5 bases, with 11 bases between. Germline V lookup: CDR1 SGHVS, CDR2 FQNEAQ. CDR3 region: CASSLGPGKTEAFF. The CDR3 DNA sequence: TGTGCCAGCAGCTTAGGTCCTGGGAAGACTGAAGCTTTCTTT.

This chain connects TRBV6-5 to TRBJ1-5; a possible D gene is TRBD1 (5 bases). Germline V gives CDR1 MNHEY, CDR2 SVGAGI. Trimming took 5 bases from V and 0 from J, leaving 11 bases between them. The CDR3 loop spans 15 amino acids. CDR3 sequence (DNA): TGTGCCAGCAGTCTGGGGCCTTATAGCAATCAGCCCCAGCATTTT. Translation gives CASSLGPYSNQPQHF.

This chain links TRBV9 with TRBJ1-4; TRBD1 agrees at 9 bases. J was trimmed by 4 bases and V by 4 bases; bases with no gene match: 11. CDR1 and CDR2 (germline): SGDLS, YYNGEE. CDR3 length: 17 residues. The CDR3: CASSIGSGQGINEKLFF. The CDR3 DNA is TGTGCCAGCAGCATAGGCTCTGGACAGGGGATTAATGAAAAACTGTTTTTT.

This sequence joins TRBV28 and TRBJ1-2; TRBD1 matches 7 bases. This CDR3 region has 13 residues. The junction had 2 bases not matched to a gene; V was cut back by 2 bases and J by 5 bases. The germline V gene has CDR1 MDHEN and CDR2 SYDVKM. CDR3: CASSLGQVYGYTF. In DNA, the CDR3 is TGTGCCAGCAGTTTAGGACAGGTATATGGCTACACCTTC.

This chain's CDR3 is CASSLAGTDNEKLFF. CDR3 bases: TGTGCCAGCAGCTTGGCGGGGACCGATAATGAAAAACTGTTTTTT. This chain uses TRBV5-5 with TRBJ1-4; D possibly corresponds to TRBD1 (5 bases). Germline V gives CDR1 SGHKS, CDR2 YYEKEE (reference sequence). The V end was cut by 0 bases, the J end by 4 bases, with 10 bases between. The CDR3 spans 15 residues. Full variable domain (outside the CDR3, taken from reference TRBV5-5 and TRBJ1-4): DAGVTQSPTHLIKTRGQQVTLRCSPISGHKSVSWYQQVLGQGPQFIFQYYEKEERGRGNFPDRFSARQFPNYSSELNVNALLLGDSALYLCASSLAGTDNEKLFFGSGTQLSVL.

The rearrangement uses TRBV15 and TRBJ1-2; maybe TRBD1 (6 bases). This CDR3 is 17 amino acids long. The germline V gene encodes CDR1 LNHNV and CDR2 YYDKDF (reference sequence). V was trimmed by 0 bases and J by 0 bases, leaving 14 bases between them. This chain's CDR3 is CATSRDRGGHPNYGYTF. The CDR3 DNA is TGTGCCACCAGCAGAGATCGCGGGGGACACCCTAACTATGGCTACACCTTC.

This chain connects TRBV5-1 to TRBJ1-4; D is unclear. This CDR3 has 14 amino acids. V lost 4 bases and J lost 0, with 7 bases in between. Germline CDR1 SGHRS, CDR2 YFSETQ. CDR3 DNA sequence: TGCGCCAGCAGCATAGGAACAACTAATGAAAAACTGTTTTTT. Its protein product is CASSIGTTNEKLFF.

The J gene is TRBJ1-1, the V gene TRBV9; unclear D gene. Germline lookup yields CDR1 SGDLS and CDR2 YYNGEE. The length of the CDR3 is 16 residues. The ends were cut back, 3 bases at V and 5 bases at J, with 20 bases in the middle. CDR3 in DNA: TGTGCCAGCAGCGGAGGACTGGGAGGTTTAGGTACTGAAGCTTTCTTT. This codes for CASSGGLGGLGTEAFF.

The CDR3 nucleotides read TGCGCCAGCAGCTTTGCAGATACGCAGTATTTT. Translated: CASSFADTQYF. The chain uses TRBV5-1 and TRBJ2-3, with D unresolved. CDR3 length: 11 residues. The V gene lost 2 bases and the J gene lost 4 bases, with 2 bases spanning the gap. Germline assignment: CDR1 SGHRS and CDR2 YFSETQ.

The gene calls are TRBV12-5 and TRBJ1-4; D gene unclear. V was clipped by 0 bases and J by 4 bases, with 12 bases between them. The CDR3 contains 16 residues. Germline V gene sequence: CDR1 LGHNT, CDR2 FRNRAP. The CDR3 DNA sequence: TGTGCTAGTGGTTTGGTACAAGGGCAGTATAATGAAAAACTGTTTTTT. Its protein is CASGLVQGQYNEKLFF.

This clone was seen a few times. This chain links TRBV7-9 with TRBJ2-4; maybe TRBD2 (5 bases). Trimming stripped 3 bases from V and 8 bases from J, with 8 bases between. Germline lookup yields CDR1 SEHNR and CDR2 FQNEAQ (reference sequence). The CDR3 spans 12 residues. The CDR3 nucleotides read TGTGCCAGCAGCTTCCCCGGGGACATTCAGTACTTC. As protein: CASSFPGDIQYF.

CDR3 in amino acids: CASSESRQEAIYNEQFF. CDR3 bases: TGTGCCAGCAGTGAATCTCGACAGGAGGCCATCTACAATGAGCAGTTCTTC. V is TRBV25-1 and J is TRBJ2-1, with D possibly TRBD1 on 6 matching bases. The germline V gene encodes CDR1 MGHDK and CDR2 SYGVNS. The length of the CDR3 is 17 residues. Trimming cost V 1 base and J 3 bases, with 16 bases left between them.